Sequencing of this TCR beta chain was carried out in a study of blood T cell repertoires in COVID-19. The assay was immunoSEQ multiplex PCR, and TCRdb's table has in-frame clones only and misses some. The data hold under 200,000 clones, with around 80% observed a single time. Germline loops: CDR1 SGHNT, CDR2 YYREEE (reference sequence). The CDR3 spans 14 residues. Turning to this clone: One end of the junction varies from germline; a read error may be responsible.

The origin of this receptor is a woman aged 70-85 years who had recovered from COVID-19. The sample consisted of peripheral blood. The chain joins TRBV5-4 to TRBJ2-3; D gene ambiguous. DNA of the CDR3: TGTGCCAGCAGCTTGCCCCTAAGCACGGATACGCAGTATTTT. This gives the protein CASSLPLSTDTQYF.